This is a list of T cell receptor beta chains from one sample in a study of OX40 agonist ivuxolimab in advanced cancers. TCRdb's table, derived via immunoSEQ multiplex PCR, lists solely in-frame clones and lacks some. Counted here are more than 50,000 clones, 70% to 85% occurring once; the ten biggest clones make up 10% to 15%. The material was CD4+ or CD8+ T cells sorted from blood, obtained in a trial of the OX40 agonist ivuxolimab. Source of these receptors: an adult with an advanced solid tumor such as melanoma, head and neck, liver or kidney cancer. CDR3s include the opening cysteine and the closing phenylalanine or tryptophan. A D gene is named only where the DNA matches it firmly. Clone size is not always given. Where it is, it says once, few, many or a class for expanded clones.

once	TRBV6-6	TRBD1	TRBJ1-1	13	TGTGCCAGCAGCCGGACAGGGATCACTGAAGCTTTCTTT	CASSRTGITEAFF
NA	TRBV5-6	NA	TRBJ1-3	14	TGTGCCAGCAGCTTGTTCTACTCTGGAAACACCATATATTTT	CASSLFYSGNTIYF
NA	TRBV7-9	TRBD2	TRBJ2-1	17	TGTGCCAGCAGCGACGGACTAGCGGGAGGGCTCTCCAATGAGCAGTTCTTC	CASSDGLAGGLSNEQFF
NA	TRBV5-1	TRBD2	TRBJ2-1	15	TGCGCCAGCAGCCGGACTAGCGGGAGTAAATATGAGCAGTTCTTC	CASSRTSGSKYEQFF
NA	TRBV5-1	TRBD1	TRBJ1-4	14	TGCGCCAGCAGCCCGGGACAGGGACACGAAAAACTGTTTTTT	CASSPGQGHEKLFF
NA	TRBV4-1	NA	TRBJ2-6	17	TGCGCCAGCAGCCAGAGGACGGGGTCCTCTGGGGCCAACGTCCTGACTTTC	CASSQRTGSSGANVLTF
NA	TRBV15	NA	TRBJ2-5	14	TGTGCCACCAGCAGAGTAGAGTTCCAAGAGACCCAGTACTTC	CATSRVEFQETQYF
NA	TRBV5-1	TRBD1	TRBJ2-5	14	TGCGCCAGCAGCCCGCAAGGGGGCTGGGAGACCCAGTACTTC	CASSPQGGWETQYF
NA	TRBV5-1	NA	TRBJ2-5	14	TGCGCCAGCAGCTTGGATTGGGCCCAAGAGACCCAGTACTTC	CASSLDWAQETQYF
once	TRBV6-6	NA	TRBJ2-5	15	TGTGCCAGCAGTTACGATGGGGGACCCCAAGAGACCCAGTACTTC	CASSYDGGPQETQYF
NA	TRBV7-3	TRBD2	TRBJ2-1	16	TGTGCCAGCAGCTTAAGAGCGGGAGGTGGGCACAATGAGCAGTTCTTC	CASSLRAGGGHNEQFF
many	TRBV6-1	NA	TRBJ1-5	16	TGTGCCAGCAGTGAAGCAGTTGGGTATAGCAATCAGCCCCAGCATTTT	CASSEAVGYSNQPQHF
NA	TRBV27	TRBD2	TRBJ2-1	15	TGTGCCAGCAGTTTGGGACTAGCGAGAAAGCGAGAGCAGTTCTTC	CASSLGLARKREQFF
NA	TRBV5-6	NA	TRBJ2-4	15	TGTGCCAGCAGCTTCGGGGCTTTAGCCAAAAACATTCAGTACTTC	CASSFGALAKNIQYF
NA	TRBV27	NA	TRBJ1-1	16	TGTGCCAGCAGTTCATTACGACTGCGCTTGAACACTGAAGCTTTCTTT	CASSSLRLRLNTEAFF
NA	TRBV7-3	NA	TRBJ1-1	13	TGTGCCAGCAGTCAAGGGGTGAACACTGAAGCTTTCTTT	CASSQGVNTEAFF
NA	TRBV14	TRBD1	TRBJ2-6	16	TGTGCCAGCAGCCAGAGTCAGGGGGTTGGGGCCAACGTCCTGACTTTC	CASSQSQGVGANVLTF